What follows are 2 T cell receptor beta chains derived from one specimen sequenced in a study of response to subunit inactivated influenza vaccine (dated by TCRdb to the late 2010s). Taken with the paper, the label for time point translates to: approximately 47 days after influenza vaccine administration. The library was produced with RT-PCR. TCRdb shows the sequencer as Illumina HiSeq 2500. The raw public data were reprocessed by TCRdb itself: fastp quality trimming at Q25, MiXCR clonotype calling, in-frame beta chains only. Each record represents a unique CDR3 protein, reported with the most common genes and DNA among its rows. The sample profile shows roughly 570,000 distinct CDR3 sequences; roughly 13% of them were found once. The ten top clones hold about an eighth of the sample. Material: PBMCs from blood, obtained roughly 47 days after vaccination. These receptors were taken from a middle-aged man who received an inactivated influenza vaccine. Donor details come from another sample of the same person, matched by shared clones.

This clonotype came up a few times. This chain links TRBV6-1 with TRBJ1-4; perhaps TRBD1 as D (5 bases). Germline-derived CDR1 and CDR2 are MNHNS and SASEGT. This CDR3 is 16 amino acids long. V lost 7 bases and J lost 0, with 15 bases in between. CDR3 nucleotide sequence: TGTGCCAGCATGGGGCCAGGGTCTGCAACTAATGAAAAACTGTTTTTT. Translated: CASMGPGSATNEKLFF.

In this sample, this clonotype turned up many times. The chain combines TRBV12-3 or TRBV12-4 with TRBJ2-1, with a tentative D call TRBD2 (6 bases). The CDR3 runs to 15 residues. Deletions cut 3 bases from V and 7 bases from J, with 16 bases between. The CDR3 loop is CASSLFLEGTNEQFF. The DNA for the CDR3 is TGTGCCAGCAGTTTGTTCCTAGAGGGGACTAATGAGCAGTTCTTC.